Each of the 26 T cell receptor beta chains below was sequenced from the same sample in a study of T cells in Graves' hyperthyroidism and ophthalmopathy. Regions amplified from RNA transcripts were the TCR beta CDR3 regions. RT-PCR in the first round (using the HTBI primer set) targeted the TCR CDR3. TCRdb re-called the multiplex PCR reads through MiXCR, storing one row per CDR3 protein. The table has approximately 530,000 distinct CDR3 sequences, roughly 21% seen once. The sequenced sample was blood. The receptors come from a man in his forties or fifties with Graves' ophthalmopathy.

In its sample, this clonotype was seen a few times. The chain has TRBV20-1 and TRBJ1-1, with D possibly TRBD1 on 5 matching bases. This CDR3 is 13 amino acids long. The V end lost 6 bases, the J end lost 1 base, and 12 bases lay between the germline ends. Germline-derived CDR1 and CDR2 are DFQATT and SNEGSKA (reference sequence). The CDR3 nucleotides are TGCAGTGCAAGGACATTGTGGAACACTGAAGCTTTCTTT. This codes for CSARTLWNTEAFF.

This clonotype was observed at least ten times. The chain links TRBV28 to TRBJ2-7; D assignment may be TRBD1 or TRBD2 (5 bases each). Looked up from germline, CDR1 is MDHEN and CDR2 is SYDVKM. CDR3 length: 15 amino acids. The V end lost 5 bases, the J end lost 4 bases, and 18 bases lay between the germline ends. In DNA form, the CDR3 reads TGTGCCAGCAGTGCCCGAGGGGTGCATACTTACGAGCAGTACTTC. Translated, it gives CASSARGVHTYEQYF.

There are a few counts of this clonotype. In DNA form, the CDR3 reads TGTGCCACCGCAGGTTCTACCTATGGCTACACCTTC. Its translation is CATAGSTYGYTF. The chain carries TRBV28 and TRBJ1-2; D remains ambiguous. From germline, CDR1 is MDHEN and CDR2 SYDVKM. Trimming took off 10 bases at V and 4 bases at J, with 13 bases between the two ends. This CDR3 spans 12 amino acids.

V gene TRBV7-3 combines with J gene TRBJ2-2; TRBD2 matches at 8 bases. Germline CDR1 is SGHTA and CDR2 is FQGTGA. CDR3 length equals 17 residues. V was clipped by 5 bases and J by 2 bases; unmatched bases: 10. CDR3 in amino acids: CASSLGVGGVNTGELFF. CDR3 coding DNA: TGTGCCAGCAGCCTCGGCGTCGGGGGGGTAAACACCGGGGAGCTGTTTTTT.

The V call is TRBV29-1, the J call TRBJ1-2; no clear D. V lost 7 bases to trimming and J lost 0 bases, with 12 bases between them. The germline CDR1 and CDR2 sequences are SQVTM and ANQGSEA. This CDR3 is 13 amino acids long. CDR3 sequence (DNA): TGCAGCGGCTCCGGACCGTCTAACTATGGCTACACCTTC. Translation gives CSGSGPSNYGYTF.

The table lists this clonotype with many counts. The rearrangement joins TRBV20-1 to TRBJ2-1; TRBD1 might be the D (5 bases). This CDR3 is 15 amino acids long. Germline-derived CDR1 and CDR2 are DFQATT and SNEGSKA (reference sequence). With 0 bases removed from V and 8 bases from J, the gap between germline ends came to 17 bases. CDR3 region: CSARDRRGYRYEQFF. The CDR3 DNA reads as TGCAGTGCTAGAGATCGAAGGGGATATAGGTATGAGCAGTTCTTC.

A few counts support this clonotype. Just one base apart from a much larger clone, this may be a read error. The CDR3 reads CAWSVPGPARQETQYF. In DNA, the CDR3 is TGTGCCTGGAGTGTACCGGGACCAGCGCGCCAAGAGACCCAGTACTTC. The chain recombines TRBV30 with TRBJ2-5; D might be TRBD1 or TRBD2, each matching 5 bases. Germline lookup yields CDR1 GTSNPN and CDR2 SVGIG (reference sequence). With 0 bases removed from V and 1 base from J, the gap between germline ends came to 15 bases. The CDR3 length is 16 residues.

The chain combines TRBV29-1 with TRBJ2-2, with 10 positions matching TRBD2. The CDR3 loop spans 13 amino acids. The trim removed 7 bases at V and 7 bases at J, leaving 6 bases unmatched. Germline values: CDR1 SQVTM, CDR2 ANQGSEA. The CDR3 sequence: CSEYGTSDGELFF. The CDR3 bases are TGCAGCGAATACGGGACTAGCGACGGGGAGCTGTTTTTT.

The genes are TRBV12-3 or TRBV12-4 and TRBJ1-5, with 9 bases aligning to TRBD1. With V trimmed by 5 bases and J by 7 bases, 6 bases remained unmatched. The CDR3 is made up of 14 amino acids. CDR3 sequence (DNA): TGTGCCAGCAGTGCTGGGACAGGGAGACAGCCCCAGCATTTT. Translation: CASSAGTGRQPQHF.

On this clonotype itself: This sequence may be a read error, since a much larger clone differs from it by one base. This sequence joins TRBV2 and TRBJ2-2, with 10 bases fitting TRBD2. The germline CDR1 and CDR2 sequences are SNHLY and FYNNEI. V shed 4 bases and J 6 bases; nucleotides not matched to a gene: 14. The length of the CDR3 is 18 residues. CDR3 amino acids: CASSVPSGSAGGPGELFF. CDR3 DNA sequence: TGTGCCAGCAGTGTTCCTAGCGGGAGCGCGGGTGGCCCCGGGGAGCTGTTTTTT.

Worth noting for this clonotype: Given a much more abundant clone one base away, this may be a read error. V gene TRBV28 combines with J gene TRBJ2-4, with 8 bases matching TRBD1. Germline CDR1 reads MDHEN; CDR2 reads SYDVKM. This CDR3 region has 16 residues. The DNA of the CDR3 is TGTGCCAGCAGTTCCGGACAGGGACAAATGGCGGACATTCAGTGCTTC. This encodes CASSSGQGQMADIQCF. The variable domain in full, with the rest retrieved from reference TRBV28 and TRBJ2-4, is DVKVTQSSRYLVKRTGEKVFLECVQDMDHENMFWYRQDPGLGLRLIYFSYDVKMKEKGDIPEGYSVSREKKERFSLILESASTNQTSMYLCASSSGQGQMADIQCFGAGTRLSVL.

In this sample, this clonotype turned up many times. V is TRBV2 and J is TRBJ1-4; D is undetermined. V lost 10 bases to trimming and J lost 0 bases, with 18 bases between them. CDR1 SNHLY and CDR2 FYNNEI come from the germline V gene. CDR3 length: 16 residues. The CDR3 protein is CATISSVTTTNEKLFF. The CDR3 DNA follows: TGTGCCACCATATCCTCGGTGACTACAACTAATGAAAAACTGTTTTTT. Based on the CDR3 plus reference TRBV2 and TRBJ1-4, the full variable domain is EPEVTQTPSHQVTQMGQEVILRCVPISNHLYFYWYRQILGQKVEFLVSFYNNEISEKSEIFDDQFSVERPDGSNFTLKIRSTKLEDSAMYFCATISSVTTTNEKLFFGSGTQLSVL.

This clonotype has just a few counts. This chain links TRBV5-1 with TRBJ2-3; 15 bases agree with TRBD2. This CDR3 has 19 residues. CDR1 and CDR2 from the germline V gene are SGHRS and YFSETQ. The V gene end was trimmed by 4 bases and the J gene end by 1 base; junction bases not matched to a gene: 10. The chain's CDR3 is CASSGGTSGGIMGTDTQYF. DNA of the CDR3: TGCGCCAGCAGCGGAGGGACTAGCGGGGGGATCATGGGCACAGATACGCAGTATTTT. The full variable domain, with the rest looked up from reference TRBV5-1 and TRBJ2-3, is KAGVTQTPRYLIKTRGQQVTLSCSPISGHRSVSWYQQTPGQGLQFLFEYFSETQRNKGNFPGRFSGRQFSNSRSEMNVSTLELGDSALYLCASSGGTSGGIMGTDTQYFGPGTRLTVL.

In its sample, this clonotype was seen many times. This chain connects TRBV2 to TRBJ2-7; possible D gene TRBD1, 5 bases. The CDR3 covers 13 residues. V was shortened by 6 bases and J by 12 bases, with 21 bases between the two germline ends. The germline gives CDR1 SNHLY, CDR2 FYNNEI. In DNA form, the CDR3 reads TGTGCCAGCAGCCTGTCGACAGACGGTGGGCCGTACTTC. The encoded protein is CASSLSTDGGPYF. The full variable domain, completed using reference TRBV2 and TRBJ2-7, is EPEVTQTPSHQVTQMGQEVILRCVPISNHLYFYWYRQILGQKVEFLVSFYNNEISEKSEIFDDQFSVERPDGSNFTLKIRSTKLEDSAMYFCASSLSTDGGPYFGPGTRLTVT.

This clonotype was counted at least ten times. The rearrangement joins TRBV2 to TRBJ1-1, with a tentative D call TRBD1 (5 bases). The CDR3 loop spans 13 amino acids. Germline-derived CDR1 and CDR2 are SNHLY and FYNNEI. V lost 2 bases and J 1 base, leaving 5 bases between the germline ends. For the CDR3, the DNA is TGTGCCAGCAGTGAACAGGGGAACACTGAAGCTTTCTTT. Translating it yields CASSEQGNTEAFF.

Many counts were recorded for this clonotype. The V and J genes are TRBV20-1 and TRBJ2-1, with 7 bases fitting TRBD2. Germline CDR1 is DFQATT and CDR2 is SNEGSKA (reference sequence). This CDR3 is 11 amino acids long. V lost 7 bases and J lost 5; bases outside the gene matches: 2. The CDR3 loop reads CSVGLDNEQFF. DNA of the CDR3: TGCAGTGTCGGACTAGACAATGAGCAGTTCTTC.

The CDR3 coding sequence is TGTGCCAGCAGCTTAAGGCCCGGACAGGGAGGGCGAAACACCATATATTTT. This encodes CASSLRPGQGGRNTIYF. The genes are TRBV7-6 and TRBJ1-3; 8 bases match TRBD1. Unmatched junction bases numbered 11, after V lost 2 bases and J lost 5 bases. The germline gives CDR1 SGHVS, CDR2 FNYEAQ. This CDR3 is 17 amino acids long.

This clonotype was seen a few times. The rearrangement uses TRBV27 and TRBJ1-4, with TRBD1 matching over 7 bases. CDR1 MNHEY and CDR2 SMNVEV come from the germline V gene (reference sequence). The CDR3 is 20 residues long. J was trimmed by 6 bases and V by 0 bases; bases with no gene match: 19. The DNA of the CDR3 is TGTGCCAGCAGTTTATCAGGCCGGGGGTCCACAGGGGAGGTTTATGAAAAACTGTTTTTT. It codes for CASSLSGRGSTGEVYEKLFF. The whole variable domain, filled in from reference TRBV27 and TRBJ1-4, reads EAQVTQNPRYLITVTGKKLTVTCSQNMNHEYMSWYRQDPGLGLRQIYYSMNVEVTDKGDVPEGYKVSRKEKRNFPLILESPSPNQTSLYFCASSLSGRGSTGEVYEKLFFGSGTQLSVL.

This clonotype came up many times. The chain is built from TRBV7-3 and TRBJ1-1; 7 bases fit TRBD1. The junction had 9 bases not matched to a gene; V was cut back by 7 bases and J by 1 base. CDR3 size: 15 residues. The germline V gene has CDR1 SGHTA and CDR2 FQGTGA. The CDR3 sequence is CASTSGGSQNTEAFF. The CDR3 DNA reads as TGTGCCAGCACCTCAGGGGGGTCCCAGAACACTGAAGCTTTCTTT.

This clonotype was picked up a small number of times. The chain links TRBV4-2 to TRBJ1-5, with D possibly matching TRBD1 (6 bases). Germline CDR1 LGHNA, CDR2 YNFKEQ. This CDR3 region has 16 residues. Between the trimmed V and J ends, which lost 0 bases and 4 bases, there was a span of 13 bases. The CDR3 sequence is CASSQEFGGSNQPQHF. Written as DNA, the CDR3 is TGTGCCAGCAGCCAAGAATTCGGGGGCTCTAATCAGCCCCAGCATTTT.

This clonotype occurred a few times. The V call is TRBV4-1, the J call TRBJ2-1; 7 positions agree with TRBD1. CDR3 length: 19 residues. Per germline, CDR1 MGHRA and CDR2 YSYEKL. V shed 4 bases and J 2 bases; nucleotides not matched to a gene: 17. In DNA form, the CDR3 reads TGCGCCAGCAGCCCAACAAGGTTTGGAGCGGACAGGACCTACAATGAGCAGTTCTTC. Amino acid sequence: CASSPTRFGADRTYNEQFF.

This clonotype was detected only a few times. The CDR3 is CASRGIQGPDEQYF. The DNA for the CDR3 is TGCGCCAGCAGGGGGATACAGGGCCCAGACGAGCAGTACTTC. The chain uses TRBV5-1 and TRBJ2-7; tentatively, D is TRBD1 (6 bases). CDR1 is SGHRS and CDR2 is YFSETQ in the germline V gene. The CDR3 has 14 amino acids. The V end lost 5 bases, the J end lost 5 bases, and 17 bases lay between the germline ends.

The CDR3 DNA is TGTGCCAGCAGCTTCCGGGACAGGGACCCTCATAGCAATCAGCCCCAGCATTTT. It codes for CASSFRDRDPHSNQPQHF. V usage is TRBV7-6 and J usage is TRBJ1-5, with 9 bases identical to TRBD1. Unmatched junction bases numbered 9, after V lost 3 bases and J lost 0 bases. The germline gives CDR1 SGHVS, CDR2 FNYEAQ. The CDR3 is 18 amino acids.

This clonotype was seen repeatedly, ten times or more. This rearrangement joins TRBV3-1 to TRBJ2-2; D unclear. The CDR3 consists of 11 residues. Looked up from germline, CDR1 is LGHDT and CDR2 is YNNKEL (reference sequence). Trimming removed 3 bases from V and 11 bases from J, with 7 bases in between. CDR3 residues: CASSQLAELFF. DNA for the CDR3: TGTGCCAGCAGCCAGCTGGCCGAGCTGTTTTTT.

The chain combines TRBV20-1 with TRBJ2-7, with TRBD2 as a possible D gene (7 bases). This CDR3 region has 13 residues. The germline V gene encodes CDR1 DFQATT and CDR2 SNEGSKA (reference sequence). V lost 6 bases to trimming and J lost 2 bases, with 14 bases between them. The CDR3 DNA reads TGCAGTGCCTCGCTAGGGGGGGCCTACGAGCAGTACTTC. As protein: CSASLGGAYEQYF.

J is TRBJ1-1 and V is TRBV6-1, with D possibly matching TRBD1 (6 bases). V was trimmed by 1 base and J by 1 base, leaving 16 bases between them. The CDR3 consists of 17 residues. CDR1 MNHNS and CDR2 SASEGT come from the germline V gene. CDR3 nucleotide sequence: TGTGCCAGCAGTGAAGTTAGTCGGGGGGCACGGAACACTGAAGCTTTCTTT. This translates into CASSEVSRGARNTEAFF.